This entry lists 31 T cell receptor beta chains sequenced from one sample in a study of tissue T cells after allogeneic stem cell transplantation. Sequencing used immunoSEQ multiplex PCR; TCRdb keeps in-frame clones, though not all of them. Here the sample spans fewer than 30,000 clones, 65% to 90% being singletons. The specimen comprised blood, sampled before transplantation. These receptors came from a woman between 18 and 50 years old who later had graft-versus-host disease after an allogeneic stem cell transplant.

The V and J genes are TRBV28 and TRBJ2-3, with 10 positions matching TRBD1. The V gene's germline CDR1 is MDHEN and CDR2 SYDVKM. The CDR3 is 15 residues long. Germline trimming cut 5 bases from V and 3 bases from J; bases unmatched to any gene: 5. CDR3 sequence: CASSPGQGLTDTQYF. The CDR3, as DNA: TGTGCCAGCAGTCCGGGACAGGGGTTGACAGATACGCAGTATTTT.

The rearrangement joins TRBV5-1 to TRBJ2-5; D is ambiguous. The CDR3 is 15 amino acids. CDR1 and CDR2 (germline): SGHRS, YFSETQ. Deletions cut 1 base from V and 2 bases from J, with 12 bases between. The CDR3 loop reads CASSLTGSYQETQYF. As DNA, the CDR3 is TGCGCCAGCAGCTTGACCGGGTCCTATCAAGAGACCCAGTACTTC. The whole variable domain, filled in from reference TRBV5-1 and TRBJ2-5, reads KAGVTQTPRYLIKTRGQQVTLSCSPISGHRSVSWYQQTPGQGLQFLFEYFSETQRNKGNFPGRFSGRQFSNSRSEMNVSTLELGDSALYLCASSLTGSYQETQYFGPGTRLLVL.

V gene TRBV5-1 combines with J gene TRBJ2-5; no clear D. The CDR3 sequence is 15 residues long. V was shortened by 0 bases and J by 5 bases, with 14 bases between the two germline ends. CDR1 is SGHRS and CDR2 is YFSETQ in the germline V gene. In DNA, the CDR3 is TGCGCCAGCAGCTTGGAAGGGTTGGTAAGGGAGACCCAGTACTTC. It codes for CASSLEGLVRETQYF.

The rearrangement joins TRBV4-1 to TRBJ2-7; 8 bases fit TRBD2. Trimming cost V 0 bases and J 4 bases; bases outside gene matches: 8. Per germline, CDR1 MGHRA and CDR2 YSYEKL. The CDR3 consists of 16 residues. The CDR3 DNA is TGCGCCAGCAGCCAAGATAGGACTAGCCCTGTATACGAGCAGTACTTC. Translated: CASSQDRTSPVYEQYF.

CDR3 sequence: CASSGSTNQPQHF. CDR3 DNA sequence: TGTGCCAGCAGTGGGTCTACGAATCAGCCCCAGCATTTT. The chain is built from TRBV5-4 and TRBJ1-5, with no clear D. V was cut by 5 bases and J by 4 bases, with 10 bases left in between. Germline V gene sequence: CDR1 SGHNT, CDR2 YYREEE (reference sequence). The CDR3 has 13 residues.

This clone was seen just once. The chain's CDR3 is CASSAGPVTEAFF. DNA for the CDR3: TGTGCCAGCAGCGCTGGGCCCGTCACTGAAGCTTTCTTT. The chain uses TRBV6-5 and TRBJ1-1, with no clear D. In germline, CDR1 is MNHEY, CDR2 SVGAGI. V dropped 6 bases and J dropped 4 bases, with 12 bases sitting between them. The CDR3 has 13 residues.

The rearrangement joins TRBV2 to TRBJ2-2; D is undetermined. CDR3 length equals 12 residues. Germline V gene sequence: CDR1 SNHLY, CDR2 FYNNEI. The V end lost 5 bases, the J end lost 8 bases, and 9 bases lay between the germline ends. The CDR3 bases are TGTGCCAGCAGTCCGGCCGCGGGGGAGCTGTTTTTT. This sequence encodes CASSPAAGELFF.

V is TRBV6-5 and J is TRBJ2-3, with 8 nucleotides matching TRBD1. The CDR3 is made up of 15 amino acids. CDR1 and CDR2 (germline): MNHEY, SVGAGI. V gave up 5 bases and J gave up 3 bases; unmatched junction bases: 7. The CDR3 bases are TGTGCCAGCAGTACCCAGACAGGGGCAACAGATACGCAGTATTTT. As protein: CASSTQTGATDTQYF.

The genes are TRBV6-2 or TRBV6-3 and TRBJ2-3; maybe TRBD1 (5 bases). With 4 bases removed from V and 0 bases from J, the gap between germline ends came to 14 bases. This CDR3 is 16 amino acids long. Germline CDR1 and CDR2: MNHEY and SVGEGT. CDR3 sequence: CASSLSPGQSTDTQYF. CDR3 bases: TGTGCCAGCAGTTTGAGTCCAGGGCAAAGCACAGATACGCAGTATTTT.

This clone was seen a handful of times. V and J are TRBV30 and TRBJ1-3; D uncertain. CDR3 length: 13 residues. The V end was cut by 2 bases, the J end by 4 bases, with 9 bases between. CDR1 and CDR2 from the germline V gene are GTSNPN and SVGIG (reference sequence). CDR3: CAWSLTAGNTIYF. The DNA of the CDR3 is TGTGCCTGGAGTCTTACAGCCGGAAACACCATATATTTT.

Details on this clone: Different DNA sequences within this sample yield the same CDR3. The rearrangement links TRBV27 to TRBJ1-1; weak D call: TRBD1 (5 bases). This CDR3 is 13 amino acids long. V was pared by 2 bases and J by 1 base, with 5 bases between. Germline V gives CDR1 MNHEY, CDR2 SMNVEV (reference sequence). Here the CDR3 reads CASSLGQNTEAFF. For the CDR3, the DNA is TGTGCCAGCAGTTTAGGACAGAACACTGAAGCTTTCTTT.

The CDR3 region is CASSLVAGGSYGYTF. In DNA, the CDR3 is TGTGCCAGCAGCTTAGTGGCAGGGGGTAGCTATGGCTACACCTTC. The chain combines TRBV7-8 with TRBJ1-2, with TRBD1 matching 7 bases. The CDR3 loop spans 15 amino acids. Looked up from germline, CDR1 is SGHVS and CDR2 is FQNEAQ. J was trimmed by 4 bases and V by 1 base; bases with no gene match: 6.

J is TRBJ1-2 and V is TRBV7-3; D call uncertain. CDR1 SGHTA and CDR2 FQGTGA come from the germline V gene. The V gene lost 3 bases and the J gene lost 8 bases, with 13 bases spanning the gap. The CDR3 has 13 amino acids. CDR3 nucleotide sequence: TGTGCCAGCAGCTTGACCGGACTGATAGGCTACACCTTC. This translates into CASSLTGLIGYTF.

The rearrangement joins TRBV5-1 to TRBJ2-1; 12 bases map to TRBD2. Looked up from germline, CDR1 is SGHRS and CDR2 is YFSETQ. The ends lost 3 bases at V and 13 bases at J; junction bases unmatched: 14. The CDR3 has 16 residues. CDR3 sequence reads: CASSSAGLAGGVPQFF. The CDR3 DNA is TGCGCCAGCAGCTCCGCGGGGCTAGCGGGAGGGGTCCCCCAGTTCTTC.

CDR3 bases: TGCAGTGCTAGTGGGACTAGCGGAAATCTCTACAATGAGCAGTTCTTC. Translated: CSASGTSGNLYNEQFF. The chain recombines TRBV20-1 with TRBJ2-1; 11 positions match TRBD2. The ends lost 3 bases at V and 3 bases at J; junction bases unmatched: 7. This CDR3 region has 16 residues. Germline V CDR1 and CDR2: DFQATT, SNEGSKA (reference sequence).

The chain has TRBV4-3 and TRBJ1-2, with D possibly matching TRBD1 (6 bases). The V gene lost 3 bases and the J gene lost 8 bases, with 22 bases spanning the gap. CDR3 length: 16 amino acids. Germline CDR1 is LGHNA and CDR2 is YSLEER. Written as DNA, the CDR3 is TGCGCCAGCAGCCAGCAGGAGAGATACAGGGTTGGGGGCTACACCTTC. This gives the protein CASSQQERYRVGGYTF.

The chain is built from TRBV4-1 and TRBJ2-1; a weak D match, TRBD2 (6 bases). The CDR3 has 18 residues. V was pared by 1 base and J by 0 bases, with 16 bases between. Germline V gene data show CDR1 as MGHRA and CDR2 as YSYEKL. The CDR3 bases are TGCGCCAGCAGCCAAGTCGACCTGGGACTTAGCTCCTACAATGAGCAGTTCTTC. This gives the protein CASSQVDLGLSSYNEQFF.

The V gene is TRBV7-2, the J gene TRBJ2-5, with D unresolved. This CDR3 contains 15 residues. Trimming removed 2 bases from V and 1 base from J, with 11 bases in between. Germline V gene lookup returns CDR1 SGHTA and CDR2 FQGNSA. CDR3 DNA sequence: TGTGCCAGCAGCTTATCCTTCGCGGCCCAAGAGACCCAGTACTTC. The encoded protein is CASSLSFAAQETQYF.

The rearrangement uses TRBV2 and TRBJ2-1; D is perhaps TRBD2 (5 bases). Germline V CDR1 and CDR2: SNHLY, FYNNEI. CDR3 size: 14 residues. V shed 7 bases and J shed 4 bases, with 14 bases lying between them. CDR3 amino acids: CASIGESFYNEQFF. The CDR3 nucleotides are TGTGCCAGCATCGGGGAAAGCTTTTACAATGAGCAGTTCTTC.

CDR3 DNA: TGTGCCAGCAGCCCAGTGATGGGGTACACTGAAGCTTTCTTT. Translation gives CASSPVMGYTEAFF. The gene calls are TRBV14 and TRBJ1-1; D call uncertain. Per germline, CDR1 SGHDN and CDR2 FVKESK. Trimming stripped 4 bases from V and 3 bases from J, with 12 bases between. The CDR3 consists of 14 residues.

V is TRBV24-1 and J is TRBJ1-1; the D gene is possibly TRBD1 (5 bases). This CDR3 has 18 residues. The V gene lost 1 base and the J gene lost 4 bases, with 21 bases spanning the gap. The germline V gene has CDR1 KGHDR and CDR2 SFDVKD. CDR3 sequence reads: CATSDFGRVQGRITEAFF. CDR3 nucleotide sequence: TGTGCCACCAGTGATTTTGGGAGAGTGCAGGGAAGGATCACTGAAGCTTTCTTT.

The chain recombines TRBV5-8 with TRBJ1-1, with a possible D match to TRBD1 (5 bases). With 2 bases removed from V and 0 bases from J, the gap between germline ends came to 11 bases. CDR1 and CDR2 (germline): SGHTS, YDEGEE. The length of the CDR3 is 15 residues. CDR3 sequence (DNA): TGTGCCAGCAGCTTATGGCGAGGGGTGAACACTGAAGCTTTCTTT. It translates to CASSLWRGVNTEAFF.

V and J are TRBV9 and TRBJ1-2; D is unresolved. The V gene lost 7 bases and the J gene lost 8 bases, with 15 bases spanning the gap. This CDR3 spans 12 amino acids. CDR1 SGDLS and CDR2 YYNGEE come from the germline V gene. CDR3 residues: CASGPLGGGYTF. In nucleotides, the CDR3 is TGTGCCAGCGGCCCGTTAGGAGGCGGCTACACCTTC.

This rearrangement joins TRBV5-4 to TRBJ1-2; D is possibly TRBD1 (5 bases). Trimming took 3 bases from V and 1 from J, leaving 13 bases between them. The CDR3 covers 15 residues. Germline assignment: CDR1 SGHNT and CDR2 YYREEE (reference sequence). The CDR3: CASSSGTDFNYGYTF. The CDR3 region has the DNA TGTGCCAGCAGCTCGGGGACCGATTTTAACTATGGCTACACCTTC. Together with reference TRBV5-4 and TRBJ1-2, the CDR3 gives the full variable domain: ETGVTQSPTHLIKTRGQQVTLRCSSQSGHNTVSWYQQALGQGPQFIFQYYREEENGRGNFPPRFSGLQFPNYSSELNVNALELDDSALYLCASSSGTDFNYGYTFGSGTRLTVV.

The CDR3 bases are TGTGCCACTCACTCGGCCTCTAGCAATCAGCCCCAGCATTTT. Its protein product is CATHSASSNQPQHF. The V gene is TRBV10-3, the J gene TRBJ1-5; D gene ambiguous. Germline V lookup: CDR1 ENHRY, CDR2 SYGVKD. The CDR3 contains 14 residues. Between the trimmed V and J ends, which lost 10 bases and 0 bases, there was a span of 13 bases.

The J gene is TRBJ1-2, the V gene TRBV19, with TRBD1 matching over 9 bases. The CDR3 runs 16 residues. Germline V gives CDR1 LNHDA, CDR2 SQIVND (reference sequence). With 1 base clipped from V and 7 bases from J, the junction kept 10 bases outside the gene matches. The CDR3, as DNA: TGTGCCAGTAGTATAGGCCGGCGGACAGGGGATAGTGGCTACACCTTC. Protein product: CASSIGRRTGDSGYTF.

V is TRBV11-1 and J is TRBJ2-7, with a tentative D call TRBD2 (6 bases). With 3 bases removed from V and 3 bases from J, the gap between germline ends came to 12 bases. The CDR3 is 14 amino acids. The V gene's germline CDR1 is SGHAT and CDR2 FQDESV (reference sequence). CDR3 DNA: TGTGCCAGCAGCTTGGGGGGACTGGGCTACGAGCAGTACTTC. Translation gives CASSLGGLGYEQYF.

This clone was seen a handful of times. This chain links TRBV29-1 with TRBJ2-6; 7 bases are a match to TRBD2. Germline loops: CDR1 SQVTM, CDR2 ANQGSEA. This CDR3 has 16 residues. The ends lost 5 bases at V and 0 bases at J; junction bases unmatched: 7. CDR3 sequence reads: CSVRGEGGSGANVLTF. The CDR3 bases are TGCAGCGTTCGCGGGGAGGGAGGCTCTGGGGCCAACGTCCTGACTTTC.

The J gene is TRBJ1-2, the V gene TRBV27; no firm D call. The CDR3 covers 13 residues. Germline CDR1 MNHEY, CDR2 SMNVEV (reference sequence). The ends were cut back, 10 bases at V and 6 bases at J, with 18 bases in the middle. CDR3 sequence reads: CATAKRGADGYTF. The CDR3 bases are TGTGCCACCGCGAAACGCGGCGCAGATGGCTACACCTTC.

The chain is built from TRBV6-5 and TRBJ2-1; D uncertain. The length of the CDR3 is 11 residues. Per germline, CDR1 MNHEY and CDR2 SVGAGI. V lost 6 bases and J 5 bases, leaving 5 bases between the germline ends. CDR3 nucleotide sequence: TGTGCCAGCAGCGTCGACAATGAGCAGTTCTTC. This gives the protein CASSVDNEQFF.

This chain connects TRBV3-1 (or the pseudogene TRBV3-2) to TRBJ1-1; possibly TRBD1 for D (5 bases). Deletions cut 6 bases from V and 4 bases from J, with 15 bases between. The CDR3 contains 14 residues. Germline assignment: CDR1 LGHDT and CDR2 YNNKEL (reference sequence). The CDR3 sequence: CASRGGARSTEAFF. The CDR3 DNA follows: TGTGCCAGCAGGGGCGGGGCGAGGAGCACTGAAGCTTTCTTT.